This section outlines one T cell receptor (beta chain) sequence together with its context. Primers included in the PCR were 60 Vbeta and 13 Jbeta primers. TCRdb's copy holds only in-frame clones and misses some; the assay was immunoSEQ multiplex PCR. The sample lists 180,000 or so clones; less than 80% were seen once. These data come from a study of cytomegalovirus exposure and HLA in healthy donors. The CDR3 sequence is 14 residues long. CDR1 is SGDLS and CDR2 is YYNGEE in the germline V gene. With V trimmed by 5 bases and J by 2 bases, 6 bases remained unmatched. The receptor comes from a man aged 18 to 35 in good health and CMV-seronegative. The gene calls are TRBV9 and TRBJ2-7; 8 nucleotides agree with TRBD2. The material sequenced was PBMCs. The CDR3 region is CASSASTSAYEQYF. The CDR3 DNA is TGTGCCAGCAGTGCCTCGACTAGCGCCTACGAGCAGTACTTC.